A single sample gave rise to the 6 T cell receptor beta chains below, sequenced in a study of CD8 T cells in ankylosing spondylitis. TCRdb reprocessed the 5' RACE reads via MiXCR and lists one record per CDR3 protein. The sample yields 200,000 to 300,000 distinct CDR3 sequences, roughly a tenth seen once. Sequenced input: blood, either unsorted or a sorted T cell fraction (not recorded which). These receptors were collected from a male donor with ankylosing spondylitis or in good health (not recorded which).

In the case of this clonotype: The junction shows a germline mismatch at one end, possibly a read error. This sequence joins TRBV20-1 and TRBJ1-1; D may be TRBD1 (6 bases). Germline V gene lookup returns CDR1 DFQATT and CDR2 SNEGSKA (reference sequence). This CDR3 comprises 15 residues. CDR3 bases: TGCAGTCCTAGAGATCGGTGGGGGGCAGGGACTGAAGCTTTCTTT. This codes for CSPRDRWGAGTEAFF.

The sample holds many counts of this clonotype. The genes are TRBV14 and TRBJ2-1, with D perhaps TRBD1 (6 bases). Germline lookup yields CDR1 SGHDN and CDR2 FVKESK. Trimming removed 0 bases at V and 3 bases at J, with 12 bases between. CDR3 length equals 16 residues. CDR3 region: CASSQEVQGFYNEQFF. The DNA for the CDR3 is TGTGCCAGCAGCCAAGAGGTACAGGGATTCTACAATGAGCAGTTCTTC.

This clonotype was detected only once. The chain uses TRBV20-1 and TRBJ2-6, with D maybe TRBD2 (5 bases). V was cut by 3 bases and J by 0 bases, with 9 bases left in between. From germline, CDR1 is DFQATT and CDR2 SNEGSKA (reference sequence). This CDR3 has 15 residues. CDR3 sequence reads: CSARRRDSGANVLTF. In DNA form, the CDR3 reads TGCAGTGCTAGGCGACGGGACTCTGGGGCCAACGTCCTGACTTTC.

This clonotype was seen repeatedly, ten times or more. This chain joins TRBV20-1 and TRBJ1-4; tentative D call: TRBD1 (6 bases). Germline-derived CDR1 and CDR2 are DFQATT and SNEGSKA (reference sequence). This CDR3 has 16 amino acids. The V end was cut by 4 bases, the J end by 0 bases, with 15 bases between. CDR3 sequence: CSAKGRDTATNEKLFF. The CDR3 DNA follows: TGCAGTGCTAAAGGCCGGGACACCGCAACTAATGAAAAACTGTTTTTT.

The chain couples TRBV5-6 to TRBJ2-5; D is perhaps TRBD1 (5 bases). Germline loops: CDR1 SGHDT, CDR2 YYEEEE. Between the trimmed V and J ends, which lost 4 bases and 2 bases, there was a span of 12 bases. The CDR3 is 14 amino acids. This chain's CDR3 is CASSHPTAQETQYF. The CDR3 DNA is TGTGCCAGCAGCCACCCGACAGCTCAAGAGACCCAGTACTTC.

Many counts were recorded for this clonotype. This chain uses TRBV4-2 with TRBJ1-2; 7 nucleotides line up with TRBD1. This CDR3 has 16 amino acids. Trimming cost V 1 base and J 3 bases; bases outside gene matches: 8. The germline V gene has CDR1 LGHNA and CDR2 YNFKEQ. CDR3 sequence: CASSQGEGQGDYGYTF. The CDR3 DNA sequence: TGTGCCAGCAGCCAAGGGGAAGGGCAGGGGGACTATGGCTACACCTTC.